This entry features one T cell receptor beta chain sequence. What it binds is unknown. This entry is derived from a study of OX40 agonist ivuxolimab in advanced cancers. Study background: The drug used for patients, ivuxolimab, was an agonistic anti-OX40 (CD134) antibody. Enrollees could have had prior anti-PD-1, anti-PD-L1 or anti-CTLA-4 therapy, which about 40% had received. Study-level findings and limits: By week 6 at 0.1 to 3.0 mg/kg, blood CD4+ and CD8+ T cells had expanded clonally.

The method was immunoSEQ multiplex PCR; TCRdb's version includes in-frame clones alone and lacks a portion of them. The table lists fewer than 25,000 clones, 80% to 90% of them singletons. The TCR sequence derives from an adult with an advanced solid tumor such as melanoma, head and neck, liver or kidney cancer. The sample in question was CD4+ or CD8+ T cells sorted from blood, obtained in a trial of the OX40 agonist ivuxolimab.

DNA for the CDR3: TGTGCCAGCAGCTTGGTAACTAGCGGGAGCCGAGGGACGCAGTATTTT. It codes for CASSLVTSGSRGTQYF. The chain links TRBV5-5 to TRBJ2-3; 11 bases match TRBD2. V lost 0 bases and J lost 9; bases outside the gene matches: 9. Germline V CDR1 and CDR2: SGHKS, YYEKEE (reference sequence). The CDR3 is 16 residues long.